This T cell receptor beta chain was captured by sequencing in a study of T cells in Graves' hyperthyroidism and ophthalmopathy. Study-wide background: Upon initial diagnosis and before any treatment, peripheral blood was collected.

The study's findings and limits: Model-based prediction identified ophthalmopathy a median 6.5 months prior to its onset.

Amplified TCR beta CDR3 regions came from RNA transcripts. The HTBI set primed first-round TCR CDR3 RT-PCR. Using its own MiXCR run on the multiplex PCR reads, TCRdb lists one record per CDR3 protein. The sample has hundreds of thousands of distinct CDR3 sequences, about a sixth seen once. Of note for this clonotype: Its antigen is undetermined.

At least 3 on the Clinical Activity Score was recorded for ophthalmopathy patients, who also had NOSPECS grade at least 4 and duration under 3 months. Exclusions: uncontrolled infection, other autoimmune disease, pregnancy, lactation. Sequences were obtained from blood. The receptor was isolated from a woman in her forties with Graves' ophthalmopathy.

The DNA of the CDR3 is TGCGCCAGCAGCTTGGACTCTTACCTAGCCAAAAACATTCAGTACTTC. Protein sequence: CASSLDSYLAKNIQYF. V gene TRBV5-1 combines with J gene TRBJ2-4, with no clear D. Trimming shortened V by 0 bases and J by 0 bases, and 10 bases separated the two germline ends. The CDR3 extends over 16 amino acids. CDR1 and CDR2 (germline): SGHRS, YFSETQ.